Below, 7 T cell receptor beta chains from the same sample are listed, as sequenced in a study of beta chain features in type 1 diabetes listed by TCRdb under 2018. The library came from the immunoSEQ multiplex PCR assay. All of the isolated RNA was reverse transcribed with the High Capacity cDNA Reverse Transcription Kit, so expressed TCRB transcripts were sequenced. As stored in TCRdb, this immuneACCESS dataset retains in-frame rearrangements with V and J assigned. A fraction of the clones does not appear; measured against another copy, unresolved V genes explain less than half of the discrepancy, and the remainder lacks a known reason. This sample lists about 330,000 clones; approximately 9.9% were detected once. The top ten hold about 0.015% of the sample. Material: naive CD4+ T cells from blood. The cell subset or site label corresponds to: true naive CD4+ T cells. The receptors were sampled from a woman in her twenties or thirties in good health.

The chain has TRBV7-2 and TRBJ2-1; 9 nucleotides align to TRBD1. The V segment lost 3 bases and the J segment 6 bases; nucleotides outside the gene matches: 9. CDR3 length equals 16 residues. CDR1 and CDR2 from the germline V gene are SGHTA and FQGNSA. The CDR3 reads CASSFNRGRVSNEQFF. The CDR3 DNA follows: TGTGCCAGCAGCTTCAACAGGGGGCGAGTCTCCAATGAGCAGTTCTTC.

This clone was counted between two and nine times. The chain links TRBV29-1 to TRBJ1-4; tentatively, D is TRBD1 (5 bases). The CDR3 length is 11 residues. V was trimmed by 6 bases and J by 8 bases, leaving 10 bases between them. Germline V gene sequence: CDR1 SQVTM, CDR2 ANQGSEA. CDR3 protein: CSVRAREKLFF. In nucleotides, the CDR3 is TGCAGCGTCAGGGCACGCGAAAAACTGTTTTTT.

This chain connects TRBV20-1 to TRBJ2-7; D call uncertain. With 4 bases removed from V and 5 bases from J, the gap between germline ends came to 6 bases. The CDR3 has 10 residues. Germline V gives CDR1 DFQATT, CDR2 SNEGSKA (reference sequence). The CDR3 here is CSATTDEQYF. In DNA, the CDR3 is TGCAGTGCTACCACAGACGAGCAGTACTTC.

This clone has more than one count but fewer than ten. The chain has TRBV9 and TRBJ2-1; a weak D match, TRBD1 (5 bases). Trimming removed 3 bases at V and 8 bases at J, with 21 bases between. CDR1 is SGDLS and CDR2 is YYNGEE in the germline V gene. This CDR3 region has 16 residues. The CDR3 nucleotides are TGTGCCAGCAGCGCCCCACCAGGGTCGGTCCGCGATGAGCAGTTCTTC. Protein product: CASSAPPGSVRDEQFF.

CDR3 DNA: TGTGCCAGCAGCTCCAGCGGTAGCGGACACAATGAGCAGTTCTTC. It codes for CASSSSGSGHNEQFF. This chain connects TRBV7-3 to TRBJ2-1, with D perhaps TRBD2 (6 bases). Between the trimmed V and J ends, which lost 4 bases and 5 bases, there was a span of 15 bases. The germline CDR1 and CDR2 sequences are SGHTA and FQGTGA. The CDR3 is made up of 15 amino acids. Variable domain in full (rest from reference TRBV7-3 and TRBJ2-1): GAGVSQTPSNKVTEKGKYVELRCDPISGHTALYWYRQSLGQGPEFLIYFQGTGAADDSGLPNDRFFAVRPEGSVSTLKIQRTERGDSAVYLCASSSSGSGHNEQFFGPGTRLTVL.

This clone was seen more than once but under ten times. The chain carries TRBV28 and TRBJ2-1; 12 positions agree with TRBD2. Trimming removed 5 bases from V and 7 bases from J; junction bases left unmatched: 6. CDR3 length: 15 residues. In germline, CDR1 is MDHEN, CDR2 SYDVKM. This CDR3 reads CASSLGLAGSNEQFF. As DNA, the CDR3 is TGTGCCAGCAGTCTTGGACTAGCGGGATCAAATGAGCAGTTCTTC.

This clone was seen a handful of times. The chain employs TRBV28 and TRBJ1-1; 8 nucleotides match TRBD1. V was pared by 10 bases and J by 3 bases, with 10 bases of the junction left unmatched. The CDR3 covers 14 residues. Germline CDR1 is MDHEN and CDR2 is SYDVKM. This CDR3 reads CATRQGSFDTEAFF. DNA of the CDR3: TGTGCCACAAGACAGGGGTCCTTCGACACTGAAGCTTTCTTT.